Sequencing of this T cell receptor (beta chain) was carried out in a study of blood T cell repertoires in COVID-19. Study-wide context: There were acute and convalescent COVID-19 samples, and they came from the United States, Italy and Spain. Sources were T cells, B-cell-depleted T cells, or PBMCs; the material itself was cDNA or gDNA.

From germline, CDR1 is SNHLY and CDR2 FYNNEI. The V and J ends lost 5 bases and 1 base, in that order; junction bases with no gene match: 4. This CDR3 has 15 residues. Using immunoSEQ multiplex PCR, the repertoire was profiled, and TCRdb retains in-frame clones only, with some absent. The data hold hundreds of thousands of clones, with 75% to 90% observed a single time. The material sequenced was PBMCs or T cells enriched from blood (not recorded which). The V gene is TRBV2, the J gene TRBJ1-3; 8 bases match TRBD1. The TCR originated in a woman aged 45-65 years who had recovered from COVID-19. Here the CDR3 DNA reads TGTGCCAGCAGTTGGACAGGGAGGTCTGGAAACACCATATATTTT. Protein sequence: CASSWTGRSGNTIYF.